A single sample gave rise to the 20 T cell receptor beta chains below, sequenced in a study of blood T cell repertoires in COVID-19. This table comes from immunoSEQ multiplex PCR, and its TCRdb copy is limited to in-frame clones, with some not included. The top ten clones hold roughly 10% of a sample with some 70,000 clones, more than 60% of them seen once. Material for sequencing was peripheral blood. The origin of the receptors is a woman aged 50 to 60 with acute or convalescent COVID-19.

The chain recombines TRBV27 with TRBJ2-7; D perhaps matches TRBD1 (6 bases). Deletions cut 6 bases from V and 5 bases from J, with 14 bases between. Germline CDR1 MNHEY, CDR2 SMNVEV (reference sequence). This CDR3 has 13 residues. In DNA form, the CDR3 reads TGTGCCAGCAGACTTGACAGGTACGACGAGCAGTACTTC. It specifies CASRLDRYDEQYF.

The chain carries TRBV7-2 and TRBJ1-1; tentative D call: TRBD1 (6 bases). CDR1 and CDR2 from the germline V gene are SGHTA and FQGNSA. Trimming removed 2 bases from V and 11 bases from J, with 18 bases in between. This CDR3 comprises 14 residues. CDR3 protein: CASSLQTGQGRAFF. The CDR3 nucleotides read TGTGCCAGCAGCTTACAGACCGGTCAGGGGCGGGCTTTCTTT. The whole variable domain, filled in from reference TRBV7-2 and TRBJ1-1, reads GAGVSQSPSNKVTEKGKDVELRCDPISGHTALYWYRQSLGQGLEFLIYFQGNSAPDKSGLPSDRFSAERTGGSVSTLTIQRTQQEDSAVYLCASSLQTGQGRAFFGQGTRLTVV.

The V gene is TRBV19, the J gene TRBJ1-5; 8 bases are a match to TRBD1. CDR1 and CDR2 (germline): LNHDA, SQIVND (reference sequence). V lost 6 bases to trimming and J lost 6 bases; unmatched junction nucleotides: 10. CDR3 length: 15 amino acids. The chain's CDR3 is CASRSTGEIRQPQHF. For the CDR3, the DNA is TGTGCCAGTAGATCGACAGGGGAAATACGTCAGCCCCAGCATTTT.

The chain recombines TRBV9 with TRBJ1-2; D is uncertain. Germline V gene data show CDR1 as SGDLS and CDR2 as YYNGEE. With 4 bases removed from V and 0 bases from J, the gap between germline ends came to 7 bases. CDR3 size: 13 residues. For the CDR3, the DNA is TGTGCCAGCAGCACGGGTGCTAACTATGGCTACACCTTC. It encodes CASSTGANYGYTF.

This clone has more than one count but fewer than ten. CDR3 protein: CASSYPSGGDNEQFF. Written as DNA, the CDR3 is TGTGCCAGCAGTTACCCTAGCGGGGGGGACAATGAGCAGTTCTTC. The chain has TRBV6-2 or TRBV6-3 and TRBJ2-1; 12 nucleotides agree with TRBD2. The ends lost 2 bases at V and 5 bases at J; junction bases unmatched: 1. Per the germline V gene, CDR1 is MNHEY and CDR2 is SVGEGT. This CDR3 spans 15 amino acids.

This clone has a handful of counts. The chain is built from TRBV10-1 and TRBJ1-1, with D hard to call. The CDR3 totals 13 residues. The germline V and J ends were trimmed by 1 base and 5 bases, with 8 bases remaining between them. CDR1 and CDR2 from the germline V gene are WNHNN and SYGVQD (reference sequence). The CDR3 reads CASSEYVETEAFF. As DNA, the CDR3 is TGCGCCAGCAGTGAGTACGTGGAGACTGAAGCTTTCTTT.

Only one count was recorded for this clone. J is TRBJ2-6 and V is TRBV19; D is unclear. The germline V gene encodes CDR1 LNHDA and CDR2 SQIVND (reference sequence). The CDR3 is 15 residues long. The V end was cut by 0 bases, the J end by 2 bases, with 5 bases between. CDR3 bases: TGTGCCAGTAGTATAGAAGAGACTGGGGCCAACGTCCTGACTTTC. The encoded protein is CASSIEETGANVLTF.

The sample holds a few counts of this clone. The chain uses TRBV3-1 (or the pseudogene TRBV3-2) and TRBJ2-7, with D tentatively TRBD2 (5 bases). The CDR3 contains 17 residues. V lost 0 bases to trimming and J lost 0 bases, with 15 bases between them. CDR1 is LGHDT and CDR2 is YNNKEL in the germline V gene (reference sequence). This CDR3 reads CASSQDGVGRSSYEQYF. In DNA form, the CDR3 reads TGTGCCAGCAGCCAAGACGGGGTGGGCCGAAGCTCCTACGAGCAGTACTTC.

V is TRBV29-1 and J is TRBJ1-2; possibly TRBD1 for D (6 bases). Germline V gene sequence: CDR1 SQVTM, CDR2 ANQGSEA. The CDR3 extends over 14 amino acids. V was pared by 4 bases and J by 5 bases, with 17 bases between. The CDR3 is CSVVEHQQGYGYTF. The CDR3 DNA is TGCAGCGTTGTCGAACACCAACAGGGATATGGCTACACCTTC.

This chain links TRBV5-1 with TRBJ2-2, with TRBD2 identical over 13 bases. CDR3 size: 15 residues. Germline CDR1 reads SGHRS; CDR2 reads YFSETQ. With V trimmed by 4 bases and J by 5 bases, 2 bases remained unmatched. The CDR3 is CASSRTSGRTGELFF. The CDR3 nucleotides read TGCGCCAGCAGCCGGACTAGCGGGAGAACCGGGGAGCTGTTTTTT.

The chain has TRBV27 and TRBJ2-7; tentative D call: TRBD1 (6 bases). Trimming removed 0 bases at V and 2 bases at J, with 11 bases between. Germline lookup yields CDR1 MNHEY and CDR2 SMNVEV (reference sequence). The CDR3 consists of 15 residues. CDR3 in DNA: TGTGCCAGCAGTTTATCGGGCAGGGGCCCCTACGAGCAGTACTTC. Translating gives CASSLSGRGPYEQYF.

The J gene is TRBJ2-1, the V gene TRBV7-9; 10 bases align to TRBD2. The J segment lost 14 bases and the V segment lost 5 bases, leaving 3 bases of the junction unmatched. This CDR3 contains 11 residues. Per the germline V gene, CDR1 is SEHNR and CDR2 is FQNEAQ (reference sequence). The CDR3 sequence: CASSAGTSEFF. The CDR3 DNA follows: TGTGCCAGCAGCGCCGGGACTAGCGAGTTCTTC. Full variable domain (remainder filled in from reference TRBV7-9 and TRBJ2-1): DTGVSQNPRHKITKRGQNVTFRCDPISEHNRLYWYRQTLGQGPEFLTYFQNEAQLEKSRLLSDRFSAERPKGSFSTLEIQRTEQGDSAMYLCASSAGTSEFFGPGTRLTVL.

The chain employs TRBV5-4 and TRBJ1-5; 11 positions agree with TRBD1. Trimming at V came to 0 bases and at J to 5 bases, leaving 10 bases not matched to a gene. The V gene's germline CDR1 is SGHNT and CDR2 YYREEE (reference sequence). The CDR3 loop spans 18 amino acids. In DNA form, the CDR3 reads TGTGCCAGCAGCTTGGAAAAGGCAAGGGACAGGGGGTATCAGCCCCAGCATTTT. Its protein is CASSLEKARDRGYQPQHF.

The chain carries TRBV11-1 and TRBJ1-6; D may be TRBD1 (6 bases). Germline V gene data show CDR1 as SGHAT and CDR2 as FQDESV (reference sequence). Trimming cost V 2 bases and J 7 bases, with 12 bases left between them. There are 15 residues in the CDR3. The DNA for the CDR3 is TGTGCCAGCAGCTTAACAGGGACGGGGAATTCACCCCTCCACTTT. This gives the protein CASSLTGTGNSPLHF.

The chain couples TRBV14 to TRBJ2-5; D possibly corresponds to TRBD2 (5 bases). With 1 base removed from V and 5 bases from J, the gap between germline ends came to 11 bases. CDR3 length: 14 amino acids. Germline V CDR1 and CDR2: SGHDN, FVKESK. CDR3 region: CASSQGRVRETQYF. In nucleotides, the CDR3 is TGTGCCAGCAGCCAAGGGCGGGTTCGGGAGACCCAGTACTTC.

This clone was counted at least ten times. The chain has TRBV21-1 and TRBJ2-7; TRBD1 is the table's D call, not checked against the DNA. TRBV21-1 is a pseudogene locus. The length of the CDR3 is 13 residues. The CDR3 region is CASSSRQLYEQYF. As DNA, the CDR3 is TGTGCCAGCAGCTCGAGACAGCTCTACGAGCAGTACTTC.

This clone appeared a few times. The chain is built from TRBV18 and TRBJ2-7, with 8 bases aligning to TRBD2. V was pared by 3 bases and J by 4 bases, with 11 bases of the junction left unmatched. Germline lookup yields CDR1 KGHSH and CDR2 LQKENI. This CDR3 spans 16 amino acids. CDR3 nucleotides: TGTGCCAGCTCACCGCCTGGGGCGGGAGGCCGGTACGAGCAGTACTTC. Residues: CASSPPGAGGRYEQYF.

J is TRBJ1-2 and V is TRBV7-8; 9 bases agree with TRBD1. With 5 bases clipped from V and 7 bases from J, the junction kept 11 bases outside the gene matches. Germline lookup yields CDR1 SGHVS and CDR2 FQNEAQ. The length of the CDR3 is 15 residues. The CDR3 DNA reads as TGTGCCAGCAGCCCACCCCGGGACAGGGTGGTTGGCTACACCTTC. Protein product: CASSPPRDRVVGYTF.

V and J are TRBV12-3 or TRBV12-4 and TRBJ2-7; D unresolved. The CDR3 is made up of 12 amino acids. V was clipped by 5 bases and J by 7 bases, with 12 bases between them. CDR3 loop: CASSLRVWEQYF. The CDR3 DNA follows: TGTGCCAGCAGTCTTCGGGTTTGGGAGCAGTACTTC.

The chain uses TRBV3-1 (or the pseudogene TRBV3-2) and TRBJ1-5, with D tentatively TRBD1 (6 bases). Germline loops: CDR1 LGHDT, CDR2 YNNKEL (reference sequence). The CDR3 loop spans 14 amino acids. Trimming took 4 bases from V and 7 from J, leaving 14 bases between them. CDR3 in amino acids: CASSLTGSLQPQHF. The CDR3 DNA reads as TGTGCCAGCAGCCTAACAGGGTCGTTGCAGCCCCAGCATTTT.